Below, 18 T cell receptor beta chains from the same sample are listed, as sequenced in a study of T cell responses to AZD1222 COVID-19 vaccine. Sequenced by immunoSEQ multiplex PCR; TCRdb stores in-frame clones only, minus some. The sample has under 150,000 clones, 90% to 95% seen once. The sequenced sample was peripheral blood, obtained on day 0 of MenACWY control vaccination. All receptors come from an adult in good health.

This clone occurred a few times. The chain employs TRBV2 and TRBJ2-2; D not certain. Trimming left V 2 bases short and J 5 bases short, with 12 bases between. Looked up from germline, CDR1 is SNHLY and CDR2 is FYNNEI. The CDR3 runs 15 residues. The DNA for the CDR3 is TGTGCCAGCAGTGAAAGGGCAGCACCGACCGGGGAGCTGTTTTTT. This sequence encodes CASSERAAPTGELFF.

The CDR3 coding sequence is TGTGCCAGCAGCGTAGCGGGTGGGTCCTACAATGAGCAGTTCTTC. This codes for CASSVAGGSYNEQFF. The J gene is TRBJ2-1, the V gene TRBV4-2; 7 bases are a match to TRBD2. Germline V gene data show CDR1 as LGHNA and CDR2 as YNFKEQ. After removal of 5 bases from V and 1 base from J, the junction contained 5 bases not matched to a gene. The CDR3 is 15 amino acids.

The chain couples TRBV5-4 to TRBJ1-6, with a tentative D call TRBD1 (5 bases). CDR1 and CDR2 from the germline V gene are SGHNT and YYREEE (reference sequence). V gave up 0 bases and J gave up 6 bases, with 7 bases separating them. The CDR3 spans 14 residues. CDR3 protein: CASSLVDSNSPLHF. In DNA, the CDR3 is TGTGCCAGCAGCTTGGTTGACAGTAATTCACCCCTCCACTTT.

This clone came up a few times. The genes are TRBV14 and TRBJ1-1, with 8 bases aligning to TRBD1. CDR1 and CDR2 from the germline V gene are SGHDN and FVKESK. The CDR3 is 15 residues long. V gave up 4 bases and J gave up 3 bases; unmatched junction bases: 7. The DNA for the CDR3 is TGTGCCAGCAGCCCCCGGGACAGGCTTTACACTGAAGCTTTCTTT. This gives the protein CASSPRDRLYTEAFF.

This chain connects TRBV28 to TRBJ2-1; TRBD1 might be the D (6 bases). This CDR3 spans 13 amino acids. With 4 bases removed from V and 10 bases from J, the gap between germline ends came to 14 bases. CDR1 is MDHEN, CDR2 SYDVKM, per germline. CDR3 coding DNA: TGTGCCAGCAGTTCCCCCCCCGGACAGGAGCAGTTCTTC. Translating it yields CASSSPPGQEQFF.

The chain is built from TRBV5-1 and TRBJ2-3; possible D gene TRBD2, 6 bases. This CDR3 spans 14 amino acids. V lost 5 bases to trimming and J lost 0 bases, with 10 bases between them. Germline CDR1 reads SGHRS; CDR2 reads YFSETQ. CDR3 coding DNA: TGCGCCAGCAGGCTAGCGCAAAGCACAGATACGCAGTATTTT. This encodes CASRLAQSTDTQYF.

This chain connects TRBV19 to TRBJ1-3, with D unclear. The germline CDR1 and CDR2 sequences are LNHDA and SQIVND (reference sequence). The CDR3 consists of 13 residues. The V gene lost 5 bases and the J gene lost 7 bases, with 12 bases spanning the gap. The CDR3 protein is CASSVGFGNTIYF. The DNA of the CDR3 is TGTGCCAGTAGTGTCGGGTTCGGGAACACCATATATTTT.

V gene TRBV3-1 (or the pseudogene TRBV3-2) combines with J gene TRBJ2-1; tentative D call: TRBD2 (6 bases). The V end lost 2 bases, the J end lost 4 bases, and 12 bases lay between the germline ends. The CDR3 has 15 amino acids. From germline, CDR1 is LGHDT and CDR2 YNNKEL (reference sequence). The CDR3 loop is CASSQQSGTYNEQFF. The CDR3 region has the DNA TGTGCCAGCAGCCAACAATCCGGGACTTACAATGAGCAGTTCTTC.

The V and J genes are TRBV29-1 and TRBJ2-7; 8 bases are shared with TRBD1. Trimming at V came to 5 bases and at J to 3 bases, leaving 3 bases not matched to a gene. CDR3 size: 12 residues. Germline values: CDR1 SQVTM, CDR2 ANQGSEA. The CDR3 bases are TGCAGCGTTTGGGGACAGGACTACGAGCAGTACTTC. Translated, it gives CSVWGQDYEQYF.

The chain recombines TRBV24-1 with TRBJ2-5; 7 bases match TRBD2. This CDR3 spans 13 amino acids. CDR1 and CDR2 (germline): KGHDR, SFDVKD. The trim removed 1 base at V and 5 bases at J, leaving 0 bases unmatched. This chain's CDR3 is CATSDFGGETQYF. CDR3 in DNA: TGTGCCACCAGTGATTTCGGGGGGGAGACCCAGTACTTC.

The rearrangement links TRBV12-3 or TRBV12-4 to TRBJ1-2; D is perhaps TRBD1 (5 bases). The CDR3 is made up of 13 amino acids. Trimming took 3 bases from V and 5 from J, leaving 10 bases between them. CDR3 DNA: TGTGCCAGCAGTTTTCCGGGGGGGTATGGCTACACCTTC. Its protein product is CASSFPGGYGYTF.

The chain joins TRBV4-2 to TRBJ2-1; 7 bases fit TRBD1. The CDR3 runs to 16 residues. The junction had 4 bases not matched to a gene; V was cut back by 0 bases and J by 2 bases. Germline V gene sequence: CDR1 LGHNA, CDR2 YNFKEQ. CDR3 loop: CASSQDGTAPYNEQFF. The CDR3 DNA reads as TGTGCCAGCAGCCAAGATGGGACAGCACCCTACAATGAGCAGTTCTTC.

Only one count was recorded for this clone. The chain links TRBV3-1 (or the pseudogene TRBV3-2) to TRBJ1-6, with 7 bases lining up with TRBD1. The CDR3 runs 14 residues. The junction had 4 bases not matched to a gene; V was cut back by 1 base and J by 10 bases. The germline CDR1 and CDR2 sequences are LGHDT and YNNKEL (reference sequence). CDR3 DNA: TGTGCCAGCAGCCAAGGACCAGGGGGATCACCCCTCCACTTT. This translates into CASSQGPGGSPLHF.

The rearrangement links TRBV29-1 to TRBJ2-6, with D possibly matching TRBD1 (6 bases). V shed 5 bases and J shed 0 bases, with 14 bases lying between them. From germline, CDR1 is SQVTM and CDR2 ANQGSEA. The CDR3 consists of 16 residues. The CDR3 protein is CSVSRDTDSGANVLTF. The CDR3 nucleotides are TGCAGCGTTTCCCGGGACACCGACTCTGGGGCCAACGTCCTGACTTTC.

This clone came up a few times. The CDR3 region has the DNA TGTGCCAGTAGTCCACTAACACTCTCTGGAAACACCATATATTTT. This sequence encodes CASSPLTLSGNTIYF. The chain joins TRBV19 to TRBJ1-3; D unresolved. Looked up from germline, CDR1 is LNHDA and CDR2 is SQIVND (reference sequence). The CDR3 runs to 15 residues. Deletions cut 5 bases from V and 0 bases from J, with 11 bases between.

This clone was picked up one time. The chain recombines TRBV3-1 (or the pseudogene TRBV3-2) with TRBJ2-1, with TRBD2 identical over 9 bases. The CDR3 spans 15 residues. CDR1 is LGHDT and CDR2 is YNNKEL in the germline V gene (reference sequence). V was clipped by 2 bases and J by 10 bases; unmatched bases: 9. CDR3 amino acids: CASSQYLAGVGEQFF. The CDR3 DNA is TGTGCCAGCAGCCAATATTTAGCGGGAGTTGGAGAGCAGTTCTTC.

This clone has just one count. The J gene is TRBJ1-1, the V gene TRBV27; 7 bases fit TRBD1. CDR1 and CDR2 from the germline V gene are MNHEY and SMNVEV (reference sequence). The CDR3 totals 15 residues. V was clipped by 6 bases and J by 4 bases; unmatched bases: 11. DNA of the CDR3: TGTGCCAGCAGCCGGCCCGGACAGGTGGGCACTGAAGCTTTCTTT. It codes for CASSRPGQVGTEAFF.

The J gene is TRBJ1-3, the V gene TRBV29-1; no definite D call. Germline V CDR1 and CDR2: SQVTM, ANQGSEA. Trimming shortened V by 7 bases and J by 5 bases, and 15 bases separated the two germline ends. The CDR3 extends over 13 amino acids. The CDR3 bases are TGCAGCGCTGATTTGGGCGGAAGAAACACCATATATTTT. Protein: CSADLGGRNTIYF.